This TCR beta chain was recorded in a study of shared clonotypes between healthy human individuals (dated by TCRdb to 2018 to 2021). About the full investigation: A few men and a couple of women, aged 18 to 49 years, made up the cohort. For each donor, CD4 naive and CD4 memory were each given three plates, CD8 naive was given two plates, and CD8 memory was given one plate. To estimate repertoire size and how much clonotypes are shared between individuals, the study performed deep sequencing of blood TCR repertoires from five healthy adults. To increase sequencing depth and limit assay-specific biases, different laboratories used diverse techniques to prepare libraries and sequence TCR repertoires. Between about 0.8 and 9 billion PBMCs per donor were obtained by leukapheresis.

Summary of the overall study and its limitations: Higher generation probabilities were observed for clonotypes shared by all four sorted-subset donors than for non-shared clonotypes. Because the study included a small number of donors, the genetic and exposure-history diversity represented was limited. Sharing across several donors was observed for 4.5% to 6.5% of naive CD4, under 4% of naive CD8, roughly 2.3% of memory CD4, and approximately 0.41% of memory CD8 clonotypes. Incomplete sequencing was indicated by rarefaction of sorted-subset datasets, despite the large sequencing depth. Based on pairwise subsampling, the degree of clonotype sharing among donors was expected to be affected by sequencing depth. Sampling was limited to blood, and TCR repertoires in tissue likely differ from TCR repertoires in blood. Naive subsets generally had larger estimated clonotype richness than memory subsets.

Using the deep immunoSEQ assay, TCR CDR3 regions were amplified from genomic DNA by multiplex PCR. Genomic DNA extracted from each cell subset was distributed evenly over all wells of several immunoSEQ 96-well plates, and each plate served as one replicate. For sorted subsets, roughly 200 ng of genomic DNA, equivalent to some 33,000 T cell genomes, went into each replicate PCR. The purified libraries were quantified using a Qubit 3.0 fluorometer, sized with a Bioanalyzer 2100, and then quantified again using the KAPA Library Quantification kit. Every immunoSEQ 96-well plate was sequenced on a dedicated single-read 150-cycle Illumina NextSeq 550 flow cell. In the original analysis: Because only junctional sequences without quality scores were contained in the immunoSEQ output, filtering matching that applied to full-length reads could not be performed. Sequences were annotated with PyIR, a Python wrapper for IgBLAST v1.9, using IMGT germline references to assign V/J genes and CDR3. Reads with weak V/J assignments (E-value above 1e-6), missing CDR3, stop codons, out-of-frame junctions, or ambiguous translated residues were removed. A V3J clonotype was defined by an identical inferred V gene, J gene, and CDR3 amino acid sequence. The percentage overlap between two repertoires was calculated by dividing the number of shared unique clonotypes by the size of the smaller repertoire. Richness of each repertoire was evaluated using RTK rarefaction, the Chao1 estimator, and Recon v2.1 estimates of unobserved clonotypes. For all TCRbeta clonotypes obtained by the gDNA method from a few donors, generation probabilities were computed with OLGA. TCRdb limited this immuneACCESS table to in-frame rearrangements with V and J called. A share of clones is missing; checked studies link under half to unresolved V genes, and the rest is unexplained. That table furnishes V, J and clone size, whereas the DNA furnished D and trimming. Within this sample are some 1,900,000 clones, with roughly 94% of them counted one time only. Together, the top ten hold 1% to 1.5% of the sample.

On this clone itself: The specificity of this receptor is unknown. No qualities accompany the bases; no much larger clone lies one base away. Other DNA sequences in the same sample also yield this CDR3.

V loses 0 bases, J loses 1 base, and the germline ends lie 8 bases apart. The CDR3 goes from the cysteine to the phenylalanine over 14 residues. The CDR3 DNA has 42 bases and is translated from base 1. CDR1 SGDLS and CDR2 YYNGEE are derived from the germline V gene. For the CD8 naive samples, CD45RO-negative cells were positively selected for CCR7, yielding a CD45RA+CCR7+ population from which TemRA cells were excluded. Healthy HIV-negative adults with no recently reported acute infections or vaccinations were included as donors. Every donor was a Caucasian adult living in Nashville, Tennessee, USA. Blood was collected by leukapheresis, and PBMCs were isolated by Ficoll-Histopaque density gradient centrifugation and then cryopreserved in liquid nitrogen vapor phase. Purity and quantity of every magnetically sorted T cell population were checked by analytical flow cytometry. Genomic DNA was isolated from every sorted fraction and measured by UV absorbance on a Nanodrop 2000c.

This TCR came from a man aged 18 to 35 in good health. The sample was naive CD8+ T cells sorted from blood. Reading the label with the study, this specimen's cell subset or site is: CD45RA+CCR7+. Rearrangement joined TRBV9 to TRBJ2-7, and TRBD1 may be the D gene, going by 5 matching bases. The nucleotides read TGTGCCAGCAGCGTAGCGGCAGGGTCCTACGAGCAGTACTTC. It translates as CASSVAAGSYEQYF.